What follows are 27 T cell receptor beta chains derived from one specimen sequenced in a study of T cells after yellow fever vaccination. TCRdb used MiXCR to reprocess the 5' RACE reads, holding one entry per CDR3 protein. The sample carries 450,000 to 550,000 distinct CDR3 sequences, about 19% recorded once. The sequencing here drew on PBMCs, taken 15 days after the yellow fever booster vaccination. These receptor sequences come from a young man who received the YFV17D yellow fever vaccine.

V is TRBV20-1 and J is TRBJ2-1, with 10 bases lining up with TRBD2. The V gene end was trimmed by 8 bases and the J gene end by 10 bases; junction bases not matched to a gene: 11. This CDR3 is built from 13 residues. CDR1 DFQATT and CDR2 SNEGSKA come from the germline V gene (reference sequence). CDR3 amino acids: CSIAGGNTKEQFF. As DNA, the CDR3 is TGCAGTATAGCGGGAGGTAATACAAAGGAGCAGTTCTTC.

The J gene is TRBJ2-5, the V gene TRBV6-5; a weak D match, TRBD2 (6 bases). The V end was cut by 2 bases, the J end by 3 bases, with 13 bases between. The CDR3 is made up of 15 amino acids. CDR1 is MNHEY and CDR2 is SVGAGI in the germline V gene. The DNA of the CDR3 is TGTGCCAGCAGTTACCTTCCGGGAGCCAAAGAGACCCAGTACTTC. It translates to CASSYLPGAKETQYF.

About this clonotype: A junction end diverges from the germline sequence, so it may reflect a read error. The chain couples TRBV3-1 to TRBJ1-2; 7 positions agree with TRBD1. This CDR3 is built from 13 residues. Looked up from germline, CDR1 is LGHDT and CDR2 is YNNKEL (reference sequence). The CDR3 loop reads CASSPGQVYRYTF. As DNA, the CDR3 is TGTGCCAGCAGCCCCGGACAGGTCTATCGCTACACCTTC.

The chain recombines TRBV10-2 with TRBJ2-2, with D unclear. There are 15 residues in the CDR3. V was pared by 6 bases and J by 2 bases, with 13 bases between. CDR1 and CDR2 (germline): WSHSY, SAAADI. CDR3 amino acids: CASRIPNSNTGELFF. The CDR3 bases are TGCGCCAGCAGGATCCCGAATAGCAACACCGGGGAGCTGTTTTTT.

This clonotype has a handful of counts. This chain connects TRBV5-1 to TRBJ2-3; D not certain. V lost 0 bases, J lost 6 bases, and 8 bases lay in between. The CDR3 has 13 residues. Germline V gene lookup returns CDR1 SGHRS and CDR2 YFSETQ. DNA for the CDR3: TGCGCCAGCAGCTTGGCCCAGTTGGATACGCAGTATTTT. Translated: CASSLAQLDTQYF.

This chain connects TRBV6-2 or TRBV6-3 to TRBJ1-5, with TRBD1 as a possible D gene (5 bases). Between the trimmed V and J ends, which lost 4 bases and 6 bases, there was a span of 13 bases. This CDR3 comprises 14 residues. Germline-derived CDR1 and CDR2 are MNHEY and SVGEGT. CDR3 coding DNA: TGTGCCAGCAGTTCCCAGGGCTCCGGTCAGCCCCAGCATTTT. As protein: CASSSQGSGQPQHF.

The chain employs TRBV20-1 and TRBJ2-1; the match to TRBD2 covers 13 bases. CDR3 size: 14 residues. Losses at the gene ends were 6 bases for V and 8 bases for J; bases not matched to a gene: 7. Per germline, CDR1 DFQATT and CDR2 SNEGSKA (reference sequence). CDR3 nucleotide sequence: TGCAGTGCCCGGGGACTAGCGGGGCCTCATGAGCAGTTCTTC. This translates into CSARGLAGPHEQFF.

This clonotype was observed a few times. The chain has TRBV29-1 and TRBJ2-7, with unresolved D. The V gene's germline CDR1 is SQVTM and CDR2 ANQGSEA. V was cut by 4 bases and J by 0 bases, with 13 bases left in between. The CDR3 is 14 residues long. CDR3 sequence reads: CSVVIPGRSYEQYF. CDR3 DNA sequence: TGCAGCGTTGTCATTCCCGGACGCTCCTACGAGCAGTACTTC.

In its sample, this clonotype was seen a few times. DNA of the CDR3: TGTGCCAGCAGCTTTCTAGCGGCAAATGAGCAGTTCTTC. Amino acid sequence: CASSFLAANEQFF. V gene TRBV11-1 combines with J gene TRBJ2-1, with 7 positions matching TRBD2. Per germline, CDR1 SGHAT and CDR2 FQDESV (reference sequence). Trimming removed 3 bases from V and 7 bases from J; junction bases left unmatched: 3. This CDR3 contains 13 residues.

The V call is TRBV5-5, the J call TRBJ2-1; 8 positions match TRBD2. This CDR3 is 15 amino acids long. With 3 bases clipped from V and 7 bases from J, the junction kept 9 bases outside the gene matches. Germline lookup yields CDR1 SGHKS and CDR2 YYEKEE (reference sequence). The CDR3 DNA reads TGTGCCAGCAGCTCCCAAGCGGGAGTCTTGAATGAGCAGTTCTTC. Translated: CASSSQAGVLNEQFF.

V and J are TRBV10-3 and TRBJ1-5; D perhaps matches TRBD1 (5 bases). There are 13 residues in the CDR3. V lost 4 bases to trimming and J lost 5 bases, with 9 bases between them. Per the germline V gene, CDR1 is ENHRY and CDR2 is SYGVKD. CDR3 amino acids: CAISAGTDQPQHF. The CDR3 DNA follows: TGTGCCATCAGTGCAGGGACCGATCAGCCCCAGCATTTT.

The J gene is TRBJ2-1, the V gene TRBV24-1; D possibly corresponds to TRBD1 (6 bases). The ends were cut back, 4 bases at V and 7 bases at J, with 16 bases in the middle. CDR1 KGHDR and CDR2 SFDVKD come from the germline V gene. The CDR3 runs to 15 residues. CDR3 protein: CATSDPDSFSNEQFF. In nucleotides, the CDR3 is TGTGCCACCAGTGACCCGGACAGCTTCTCAAATGAGCAGTTCTTC.

V usage is TRBV5-1 and J usage is TRBJ2-3, with 8 bases aligning to TRBD2. The V and J ends lost 4 bases and 2 bases, in that order; junction bases with no gene match: 6. The CDR3 runs to 15 residues. Germline CDR1 and CDR2: SGHRS and YFSETQ. This chain's CDR3 is CASSTRGGHTDTQYF. The CDR3 nucleotides are TGCGCCAGCAGCACTCGGGGGGGACACACAGATACGCAGTATTTT.

This clonotype was detected only once. The chain joins TRBV18 to TRBJ2-5, with 8 bases fitting TRBD1. Germline values: CDR1 KGHSH, CDR2 LQKENI. CDR3 length: 15 residues. V dropped 8 bases and J dropped 5; count of bases not matched to a gene: 13. CDR3: CASTRDRSLQETQYF. Here the CDR3 DNA reads TGTGCCAGCACTAGGGACAGGAGCCTACAGGAGACCCAGTACTTC. The full variable domain, in which reference TRBV18 and TRBJ2-5 provide the parts outside the CDR3, is NAGVMQNPRHLVRRRGQEARLRCSPMKGHSHVYWYRQLPEEGLKFMVYLQKENIIDESGMPKERFSAEFPKEGPSILRIQQVVRGDSAAYFCASTRDRSLQETQYFGPGTRLLVL.

This clonotype was counted between two and nine times. V usage is TRBV9 and J usage is TRBJ2-3; 7 nucleotides agree with TRBD1. The ends lost 2 bases at V and 8 bases at J; junction bases unmatched: 5. In germline, CDR1 is SGDLS, CDR2 YYNGEE. The CDR3 consists of 13 residues. The CDR3, as DNA: TGTGCCAGCAGCGTTACAGGGGACGGTACGCAGTATTTT. Translating it yields CASSVTGDGTQYF.

V is TRBV5-4 and J is TRBJ2-1; 8 nucleotides align to TRBD2. Germline lookup yields CDR1 SGHNT and CDR2 YYREEE (reference sequence). After removal of 0 bases from V and 7 bases from J, the junction contained 9 bases not matched to a gene. The CDR3 loop spans 16 amino acids. The CDR3 is CASSLGGRSGRNEQFF. Here the CDR3 DNA reads TGTGCCAGCAGCTTGGGCGGGAGGTCTGGTAGGAATGAGCAGTTCTTC.

This clonotype occurred once. This chain links TRBV2 with TRBJ2-1, with D possibly being TRBD1 or TRBD2 (6 bases each). Germline loops: CDR1 SNHLY, CDR2 FYNNEI. The CDR3 runs to 14 residues. V was clipped by 9 bases and J by 7 bases, with 19 bases between them. DNA of the CDR3: TGTGCCAGGACAGGCAAGGAGGGTTGGAATGAGCAGTTCTTC. Translated: CARTGKEGWNEQFF.

The chain is built from TRBV7-2 and TRBJ1-5, with D possibly being TRBD1 (5 bases). Trimming pared 1 base from V and 7 bases from J, leaving 14 bases between. Per the germline V gene, CDR1 is SGHTA and CDR2 is FQGNSA. This CDR3 spans 15 amino acids. The CDR3 nucleotides are TGTGCCAGCAGCTTAGGTCGACAGCTTAGGCAGCCCCAGCATTTT. Translating gives CASSLGRQLRQPQHF.

This clonotype showed up many times. V gene TRBV20-1 combines with J gene TRBJ2-5; tentative D call: TRBD2 (7 bases). The CDR3 has 13 residues. The germline V gene encodes CDR1 DFQATT and CDR2 SNEGSKA (reference sequence). V was pared by 6 bases and J by 3 bases, with 14 bases between. The CDR3, as DNA: TGCAGTGCCCCGGGGGGCTTTAAAGAGACCCAGTACTTC. It codes for CSAPGGFKETQYF.

The sample holds a few counts of this clonotype. The chain is built from TRBV10-3 and TRBJ2-1; D may be TRBD2 (6 bases). V was trimmed by 11 bases and J by 6 bases, leaving 20 bases between them. The CDR3 loop spans 14 amino acids. The germline V gene has CDR1 ENHRY and CDR2 SYGVKD. CDR3 in DNA: TGTGCCGCGAGGTTGACTAGTAGCGCCAATGAGCAGTTCTTC. This encodes CAARLTSSANEQFF.

J is TRBJ1-1 and V is TRBV14; possibly TRBD1 for D (6 bases). V lost 2 bases and J lost 10, with 20 bases in between. The CDR3 is 15 amino acids. Germline V lookup: CDR1 SGHDN, CDR2 FVKESK. As DNA, the CDR3 is TGTGCCAGCAGCCAACCCTGGGGGCAACCGGGGCCAGCTTTCTTT. Its translation: CASSQPWGQPGPAFF.

The gene calls are TRBV28 and TRBJ2-4, with D hard to call. Germline V lookup: CDR1 MDHEN, CDR2 SYDVKM. The CDR3 runs 11 residues. V gave up 3 bases and J gave up 8 bases, with 5 bases separating them. The CDR3 DNA follows: TGTGCCAGCAGTTTTCGAGACATTCAGTACTTC. This encodes CASSFRDIQYF.

The V gene is TRBV7-2, the J gene TRBJ1-2; D is possibly TRBD1 (6 bases). The germline CDR1 and CDR2 sequences are SGHTA and FQGNSA. V was shortened by 6 bases and J by 3 bases, with 11 bases between the two germline ends. The CDR3 consists of 13 residues. The CDR3 nucleotides are TGTGCCAGCAGGAACAGGGTCGACTATGGCTACACCTTC. Its protein is CASRNRVDYGYTF.

This clonotype appeared a few times. This chain connects TRBV20-1 to TRBJ2-1, with a possible D match to TRBD2 (6 bases). The CDR3 spans 14 residues. CDR1 and CDR2 (germline): DFQATT, SNEGSKA (reference sequence). V was pared by 3 bases and J by 6 bases, with 15 bases between. As DNA, the CDR3 is TGCAGTGCTAGGCACGTAGTCGGGGGCAATGAGCAGTTCTTC. Translation: CSARHVVGGNEQFF.

This clonotype was detected only a few times. V gene TRBV7-2 combines with J gene TRBJ2-2; D is undetermined. This CDR3 is built from 13 residues. The V end was cut by 1 base, the J end by 7 bases, with 7 bases between. Germline V gene data show CDR1 as SGHTA and CDR2 as FQGNSA. CDR3 sequence: CASSLVGYGELFF. The DNA for the CDR3 is TGTGCCAGCAGCTTAGTAGGGTACGGGGAGCTGTTTTTT.

The chain carries TRBV10-3 and TRBJ2-5; D gene ambiguous. CDR1 ENHRY and CDR2 SYGVKD come from the germline V gene. The CDR3 is made up of 13 amino acids. V lost 4 bases and J lost 2, with 8 bases in between. The CDR3 nucleotides read TGTGCCATCAGTGCTCAACTACAAGAGACCCAGTACTTC. Its translation is CAISAQLQETQYF.

The chain links TRBV6-5 to TRBJ2-2; the D gene is possibly TRBD1 (6 bases). Germline V lookup: CDR1 MNHEY, CDR2 SVGAGI. With 2 bases removed from V and 2 bases from J, the gap between germline ends came to 12 bases. The length of the CDR3 is 16 residues. CDR3 loop: CASSYPGGFNTGELFF. CDR3 sequence (DNA): TGTGCCAGCAGTTACCCTGGGGGCTTTAACACCGGGGAGCTGTTTTTT.